This entry is about one TCR beta chain. This clonotype was counted ten times or more. What antigen it recognizes has not been identified. No base-level quality is on record; no much larger clone is a single base apart. The CDR3 starts with the cysteine, ends with the phenylalanine, and has 14 residues. Only the CDR3 DNA is retained, 42 bases long and in frame from the first base. V was cut back by 6 bases and J by 6 bases, leaving a gap of 15 bases between them. The data were obtained in a study of naive and memory T cell subsets (dated by TCRdb to the late 2010s). Notes on the research overall: According to the figure summarizing the samples, there were approximately 10 blood donors, 7 tuberculin skin test biopsies and 3 saline control biopsies. PCR2 was typically run as a SYBR Green qPCR and stopped at a set threshold, although low-input samples could use end-point PCR of roughly 6 cycles instead.

Using 3' ligation of a UMI-containing oligonucleotide to TCR cDNA, the study laid out a robust and sensitive protocol to amplify, sequence and analyze TCRs. Whole blood analysis involved drawing 2 to 3 ml of peripheral blood from adult healthy volunteers into Tempus tubes and then extracting RNA following the manufacturer's instructions. Before reverse transcription, total RNA that had not been cell sorted was treated with RQ1 DNase, with a target input of roughly 1 to 1,100 ng. To check how robust the pipeline was in samples where T cells make up a minority population, libraries were built from skin biopsies and whole blood. The paper's findings and limits, for the study overall: The potential sensitivity of the RNA-based method to TCR transcript changes with T cell activation and differentiation was acknowledged.

Receptor amplification or capture employed 5' RACE. Four rounds of PCR, run with the SP2 primer together with nested alpha and beta constant region primers, were used to amplify the ligated cDNA. For the blood and skin samples, reverse transcription of TCR RNA was done with SuperScript IV along with alpha and beta constant region primers. An oligonucleotide carrying the Illumina SP2 primer and a UMI was ligated to the cDNA 3' end using T4 RNA ligase 1. The 12-nucleotide UMI consisted of two random hexamers with an eight-base spacer between the hexamers to prevent hairpin formation. From the second PCR onward, the TCR alpha and beta chain libraries were handled separately, and dual indexing was used for multiplexing. After pooling, the indexed libraries were analyzed by capillary electrophoresis and sequenced on either an Illumina MiSeq or NextSeq. To boost base diversity and improve cluster recognition, PhiX DNA at roughly 4.5-8% was spiked into the libraries. The published analysis was carried out like this. Demultiplexor extracted UMIs from read 2, combined them with read 1 TCR sequence, and split reads by sample indices. V and J genes and V-J junctions were identified by Decombinator, which gave every TCR a five-part identifier that included V and J deletions. Collapsinator used UMIs to correct sequencing errors and PCR amplification heterogeneity, yielding UMI-based abundance per TCR. CDR3Translator turned identifiers into nucleotide sequence, translated the nucleotide sequence into amino acids, and pulled out CDR3 regions based on terminal motifs. Error-corrected counts of alpha and beta TCRs from blood and skin were compared after being normalized to the amount of input RNA. The public reads were quality trimmed at Q25 with fastp and then assembled into clones with MiXCR by TCRdb, keeping productive beta chains. Rows with a matching CDR3 protein are joined into one entry that keeps the most common DNA and genes. The V and J calls, along with clone size, are taken from TCRdb and not from the paper's own processing. The sample yields roughly 60,000 distinct CDR3 sequences; more than 6% were counted once. Of the sample, about 19% falls within the top ten clones.

Here the chain combines TRBV12-3 or TRBV12-4 and TRBJ1-5; tentative D gene TRBD1, with 6 bases matching. This clonotype was sampled from a female donor in good health. The DNA sequence follows: TGTGCCAGCAGCCTACAGGGAACGGGTCAGCCCCAGCATTTT. This encodes CASSLQGTGQPQHF.